The table lists the clone carrying this T cell receptor beta chain with a count of one. The antigen is unknown. These data belong to a study of graft-versus-host responses after intestinal transplantation. Study-wide results and limits: The marrow of recipients harbored GvH clones, and ileum or blood showed some of them first.

CDR1 and CDR2 from the germline V gene are SGHRS and YFSETQ. The germline V and J ends were trimmed by 2 bases and 3 bases, with 3 bases remaining between them. The CDR3 contains 12 residues. Measured with immunoSEQ multiplex PCR; TCRdb has only the in-frame clones, and not every one. The repertoire holds roughly 62,000 clones, around 91% seen once, with 2.5% to 3% in the top ten. V is TRBV5-1 and J is TRBJ2-1; D uncertain. The origin of this receptor is a human patient who received an intestinal transplant, so some T cells may come from the graft donor. The sequenced sample was PBMCs, obtained less than 130 days after intestinal transplantation. CDR3 protein: CASSFNYNEQFF. The CDR3 region has the DNA TGCGCCAGCAGCTTCAACTACAATGAGCAGTTCTTC.